These 18 T cell receptor beta chains originate from one sample sequenced in a study of cytomegalovirus exposure and HLA in healthy donors. Measured with immunoSEQ multiplex PCR; TCRdb has only the in-frame clones, and not every one. The sample lists some 60,000 clones; 90% to 96% were seen once. Sample: PBMCs. These receptors originate from a man aged 18 to 35 in good health and CMV-seronegative.

For this clone: Germline is not matched at one junction end, which may reflect a read error. The J gene is TRBJ2-5, the V gene TRBV7-2, with D perhaps matching TRBD2 (5 bases). The CDR3 runs 13 residues. Germline V gene sequence: CDR1 SGHTA, CDR2 FQGNSA. Written as DNA, the CDR3 is TGCGCCAGCAGCTTCGGGGTGGGAGAGACCCAGTACTTC. Translated, it gives CASSFGVGETQYF.

Only one count was recorded for this clone. V is TRBV19 and J is TRBJ2-3; 9 nucleotides agree with TRBD1. The length of the CDR3 is 16 residues. Germline CDR1 reads LNHDA; CDR2 reads SQIVND (reference sequence). Trimming took 5 bases from V and 4 from J; bases not matched to a gene: 10. The CDR3 bases are TGTGCCAGTAGTGCCGCCGGGACAGGGATAGCAGATACGCAGTATTTT. Amino acid sequence: CASSAAGTGIADTQYF. Using reference TRBV19 and TRBJ2-3 for the parts outside the CDR3, the full variable domain is DGGITQSPKYLFRKEGQNVTLSCEQNLNHDAMYWYRQDPGQGLRLIYYSQIVNDFQKGDIAEGYSVSREKKESFPLTVTSAQKNPTAFYLCASSAAGTGIADTQYFGPGTRLTVL.

The V and J genes are TRBV4-2 and TRBJ2-3; 8 bases are a match to TRBD2. The CDR3 totals 17 residues. Germline V lookup: CDR1 LGHNA, CDR2 YNFKEQ. J was trimmed by 0 bases and V by 0 bases; bases with no gene match: 5. CDR3 sequence reads: CASSQDITSGSTDTQYF. In DNA form, the CDR3 reads TGTGCCAGCAGCCAAGATATAACTAGCGGCAGCACAGATACGCAGTATTTT.

The genes are TRBV30 and TRBJ2-2; a weak D match, TRBD1 (6 bases). The germline CDR1 and CDR2 sequences are GTSNPN and SVGIG (reference sequence). V was pared by 4 bases and J by 0 bases, with 15 bases between. CDR3 length: 16 amino acids. CDR3 sequence reads: CAWMIRDTSNTGELFF. CDR3 nucleotide sequence: TGTGCCTGGATGATTCGGGACACATCGAACACCGGGGAGCTGTTTTTT.

The chain employs TRBV10-3 and TRBJ1-2; no definite D call. Trimming cost V 0 bases and J 6 bases, with 8 bases left between them. CDR3 length equals 13 residues. Germline-derived CDR1 and CDR2 are ENHRY and SYGVKD. CDR3 sequence (DNA): TGTGCCATCAGTGAGTCCGATACTCATGGCTACACCTTC. Its translation: CAISESDTHGYTF.

The chain employs TRBV5-1 and TRBJ2-6, with 10 bases identical to TRBD2. Germline V CDR1 and CDR2: SGHRS, YFSETQ. The CDR3 is made up of 18 amino acids. The J segment lost 0 bases and the V segment lost 0 bases, leaving 3 bases of the junction unmatched. The CDR3 nucleotides read TGCGCCAGCAGCTTGGGGCTAGCGGGAGACTCTGGGGCCAACGTCCTGACTTTC. It codes for CASSLGLAGDSGANVLTF.

This clone was detected only once. J is TRBJ2-1 and V is TRBV30, with TRBD2 identical over 7 bases. With 2 bases clipped from V and 7 bases from J, the junction kept 8 bases outside the gene matches. The CDR3 extends over 14 amino acids. Per germline, CDR1 GTSNPN and CDR2 SVGIG (reference sequence). The CDR3 DNA follows: TGTGCCTGGAGTCCCCTCATAGCGGGTAATGAGCAGTTCTTC. It is translated as CAWSPLIAGNEQFF.

The DNA of the CDR3 is TGTGCCAGCAGCCCCCGGGGCGGGAGCTACGAGCAGTACTTC. Translated: CASSPRGGSYEQYF. The rearrangement links TRBV7-9 to TRBJ2-7, with 7 bases aligning to TRBD2. Germline trimming cut 5 bases from V and 3 bases from J; bases unmatched to any gene: 7. Per germline, CDR1 SEHNR and CDR2 FQNEAQ (reference sequence). The CDR3 runs 14 residues.

The V call is TRBV23-1, the J call TRBJ2-5; 8 bases map to TRBD1. TRBV23-1 is annotated as an ORF whose role is uncertain. There are 18 residues in the CDR3. The junction had 15 bases not matched to a gene; V was cut back by 2 bases and J by 4 bases. CDR3 in DNA: TGCGCCAGCAGTCAAACGGGGACAGGAGGTGGTCTTGCAGAGACCCAGTACTTC. Amino acid sequence: CASSQTGTGGGLAETQYF.

The chain recombines TRBV12-5 with TRBJ1-2; TRBD1 matches 7 bases. The length of the CDR3 is 14 residues. Germline-derived CDR1 and CDR2 are LGHNT and FRNRAP. The CDR3 loop is CVTRRDSDPYGYTF. In DNA, the CDR3 is TGTGTTACCCGGCGGGACAGTGACCCCTATGGCTACACCTTC.

The chain employs TRBV27 and TRBJ1-5, with D perhaps matching TRBD1 (5 bases). The CDR3 has 14 amino acids. V was trimmed by 10 bases and J by 3 bases, leaving 16 bases between them. Germline CDR1 and CDR2: MNHEY and SMNVEV (reference sequence). The CDR3 spells CATSALGVNQPQHF. The CDR3 bases are TGTGCCACCAGCGCTTTAGGGGTCAATCAGCCCCAGCATTTT.

This chain links TRBV27 with TRBJ2-7; tentatively, D is TRBD1 (6 bases). The CDR3 has 15 residues. Germline V lookup: CDR1 MNHEY, CDR2 SMNVEV (reference sequence). V was trimmed by 8 bases and J by 3 bases, leaving 20 bases between them. The CDR3 sequence: CASCPRGTPDYEQYF. The DNA of the CDR3 is TGTGCCAGCTGTCCGAGGGGGACACCCGACTACGAGCAGTACTTC.

The chain uses TRBV5-8 and TRBJ1-2, with D possibly TRBD1 on 6 matching bases. Germline-derived CDR1 and CDR2 are SGHTS and YDEGEE. CDR3 length: 13 amino acids. V was shortened by 5 bases and J by 7 bases, with 15 bases between the two germline ends. The CDR3 bases are TGTGCCAGCAGGCTAACAGGGATAGGTGGCTACACCTTC. It is translated as CASRLTGIGGYTF.

V is TRBV6-5 and J is TRBJ2-2; TRBD1 aligns across 7 bases. The CDR3 loop spans 15 amino acids. J gave up 5 bases and V 4 bases, and 7 bases lay outside the gene matches. CDR1 and CDR2 (germline): MNHEY, SVGAGI. The CDR3 nucleotides are TGTGCCAGCAGTTCCCGGGACAGAAATACCGGGGAGCTGTTTTTT. This gives the protein CASSSRDRNTGELFF.

The CDR3 DNA reads as TGTGCCACCGGAGAAGGGGTTATCAATGAGCAGTTCTTC. Translating it yields CATGEGVINEQFF. The chain employs TRBV19 and TRBJ2-1, with D maybe TRBD1 (5 bases). CDR1 and CDR2 (germline): LNHDA, SQIVND (reference sequence). Trimming stripped 10 bases from V and 6 bases from J, with 16 bases between. The CDR3 totals 13 residues.

This chain links TRBV13 with TRBJ2-2, with 7 bases matching TRBD1. CDR3 size: 14 residues. Germline values: CDR1 PRHDT, CDR2 FYEKMQ (reference sequence). With 6 bases clipped from V and 4 bases from J, the junction kept 5 bases outside the gene matches. CDR3 in DNA: TGTGCCAGCAGAAGACAGGGTTCCACCGGGGAGCTGTTTTTT. Translated, it gives CASRRQGSTGELFF.

This rearrangement joins TRBV5-6 to TRBJ2-1; the match to TRBD1 covers 10 bases. CDR1 is SGHDT and CDR2 is YYEEEE in the germline V gene. J gave up 7 bases and V 0 bases, and 7 bases lay outside the gene matches. CDR3 size: 16 residues. As DNA, the CDR3 is TGTGCCAGCAGCTTGGAGATTGGGACAGGGGTTAATGAGCAGTTCTTC. Its protein product is CASSLEIGTGVNEQFF.

This chain uses TRBV30 with TRBJ1-5; 7 nucleotides agree with TRBD1. Trimming at V came to 4 bases and at J to 2 bases, leaving 2 bases not matched to a gene. The CDR3 contains 13 residues. Germline V lookup: CDR1 GTSNPN, CDR2 SVGIG (reference sequence). CDR3 amino acids: CAWNGQGNQPQHF. As DNA, the CDR3 is TGTGCCTGGAACGGACAGGGCAATCAGCCCCAGCATTTT.